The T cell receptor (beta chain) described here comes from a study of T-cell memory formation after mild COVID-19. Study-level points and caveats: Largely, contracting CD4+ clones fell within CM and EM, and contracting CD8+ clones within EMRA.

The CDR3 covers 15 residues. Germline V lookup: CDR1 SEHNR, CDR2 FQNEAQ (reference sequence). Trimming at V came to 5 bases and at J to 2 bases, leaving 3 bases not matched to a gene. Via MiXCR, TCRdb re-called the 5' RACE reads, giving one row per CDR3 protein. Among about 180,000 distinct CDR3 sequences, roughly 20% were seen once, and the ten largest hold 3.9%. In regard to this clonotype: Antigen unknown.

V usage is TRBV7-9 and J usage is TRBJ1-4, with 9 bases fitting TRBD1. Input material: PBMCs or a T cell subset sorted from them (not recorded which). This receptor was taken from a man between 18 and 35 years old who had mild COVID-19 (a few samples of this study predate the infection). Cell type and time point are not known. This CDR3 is CASSPGTGTNEKLFF. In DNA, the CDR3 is TGTGCCAGCAGCCCCGGGACAGGGACTAATGAAAAACTGTTTTTT.